This T cell receptor beta chain was sequenced for a study of control samples from healthy donors and cancer patients. Profiled with immunoSEQ multiplex PCR; TCRdb holds only in-frame clones, not every one. The table shows 150,000 to 200,000 clones, with just under 95% occurring only once. The sequencing sample was made of blood. This clonotype was obtained from a woman aged 40 to 50 in good health.

This CDR3 is CASSYSSPSTEAFF. The CDR3 DNA reads TGTGCCAGCAGTTACTCGAGTCCCTCCACTGAAGCTTTCTTT. J is TRBJ1-1 and V is TRBV6-2 or TRBV6-3; D is unclear. Germline CDR1 MNHEY, CDR2 SVGEGT. V was trimmed by 0 bases and J by 4 bases, leaving 9 bases between them. The CDR3 contains 14 residues.